This entry concerns a single T cell receptor beta chain. Its antigen is unidentified. This sample is part of a study of early T cells in non-severe SARS-CoV-2 infection. For the study at large: Bulk RNA from unsorted whole blood was sequenced; chains were unpaired. The study's findings and limits: Reliance on VDJdb matching favored anti-spike CD8 responses; private and CD4 specificities were missed.

V lost 3 bases and J 3 bases, leaving 10 bases between the germline ends. This CDR3 region has 14 residues. Germline assignment: CDR1 SGHKS and CDR2 YYEKEE (reference sequence). cDNA molecules, individually, were tagged with unique molecular identifiers. Via MiXCR, TCRdb re-called the 5' RACE reads, giving one row per CDR3 protein. The repertoire holds tens of thousands of distinct CDR3 sequences, around 15% seen once, with approximately 12% in the top ten. J is TRBJ1-5 and V is TRBV5-5; D call uncertain. This receptor was obtained from an adult who was a healthcare worker with PCR-confirmed SARS-CoV-2 infection or an uninfected control (not recorded which). The sample taken for sequencing was whole blood. This chain's CDR3 is CASSSRPVNQPQHF. In DNA form, the CDR3 reads TGTGCCAGCAGCTCGAGGCCAGTCAATCAGCCCCAGCATTTT.